A single sample is the source of the 20 T cell receptor beta chains below, sequenced in a study of Graves' ophthalmopathy and Graves' hyperthyroidism. The TCR beta CDR3 regions underwent amplification from RNA transcripts. First-round RT-PCR with HTBI primers preceded a second-round multiplex PCR. One entry per CDR3 protein results from TCRdb running MiXCR on the multiplex PCR reads. The table lists about 170,000 distinct CDR3 sequences, about 40% of them singletons. The specimen was peripheral blood. These receptors all stem from a woman between 35 and 50 years old with Graves' ophthalmopathy.

In its sample, this clonotype was seen many times. This chain connects TRBV6-2 or TRBV6-3 to TRBJ1-1, with 12 bases matching TRBD1. J lost 7 bases, V lost 5 bases, and 8 bases had no gene match. Germline assignment: CDR1 MNHEY and CDR2 SVGEGT. The length of the CDR3 is 15 residues. CDR3 amino acids: CASSPWGQGAVEAFF. For the CDR3, the DNA is TGTGCCAGCAGTCCCTGGGGACAGGGGGCTGTTGAAGCTTTCTTT.

The rearrangement joins TRBV28 to TRBJ1-1; D is undetermined. V dropped 11 bases and J dropped 3 bases, with 10 bases sitting between them. Germline CDR1 is MDHEN and CDR2 is SYDVKM. The CDR3 has 11 amino acids. The chain's CDR3 is CASRHYTEAFF. The CDR3 coding sequence is TGTGCCTCCAGGCATTACACTGAAGCTTTCTTT.

The rearrangement joins TRBV6-2 or TRBV6-3 to TRBJ2-7, with TRBD1 as a possible D gene (6 bases). Germline V gene data show CDR1 as MNHEY and CDR2 as SVGEGT. The CDR3 contains 15 residues. With 1 base removed from V and 1 base from J, the gap between germline ends came to 11 bases. CDR3 sequence reads: CASSYLDTGSYEQYF. CDR3 coding DNA: TGTGCCAGCAGTTACTTGGACACAGGGTCCTACGAGCAGTACTTC.

This chain links TRBV12-3 or TRBV12-4 with TRBJ1-1; D call uncertain. The CDR3 runs 12 residues. V shed 3 bases and J shed 11 bases, with 13 bases lying between them. The CDR3 DNA follows: TGTGCCAGCAGTTTGATTCGGAGTGATGCTTTCTTT. Translated: CASSLIRSDAFF.

J is TRBJ1-2 and V is TRBV20-1; the match to TRBD1 covers 8 bases. Germline assignment: CDR1 DFQATT and CDR2 SNEGSKA (reference sequence). This CDR3 spans 13 amino acids. J was trimmed by 7 bases and V by 3 bases; bases with no gene match: 7. As DNA, the CDR3 is TGCAGTGCTAGCACAACAGGGGGGGTTGGCTACACCTTC. The encoded protein is CSASTTGGVGYTF.

This clonotype was detected ten times or more. The V call is TRBV12-3 or TRBV12-4, the J call TRBJ1-5, with 7 bases fitting TRBD1. With 6 bases clipped from V and 7 bases from J, the junction kept 15 bases outside the gene matches. This CDR3 spans 16 amino acids. The CDR3 nucleotides are TGTGCCAGCAGGCCGCCGGGACAGAGAAGATTACAGCCCCAGCATTTT. As protein: CASRPPGQRRLQPQHF.

This clonotype was counted a single time. The chain carries TRBV6-2 or TRBV6-3 and TRBJ2-3; 14 bases agree with TRBD2. Germline CDR1 MNHEY, CDR2 SVGEGT. The trim removed 6 bases at V and 4 bases at J, leaving 9 bases unmatched. The CDR3 consists of 17 residues. This CDR3 is CASSPGTSGSWSDTQYF. In DNA, the CDR3 is TGTGCCAGCAGCCCCGGGACTAGCGGGAGTTGGTCAGATACGCAGTATTTT.

This clonotype was counted ten times or more. This chain uses TRBV28 with TRBJ2-2; 9 bases are shared with TRBD1. V lost 6 bases to trimming and J lost 5 bases; unmatched junction nucleotides: 4. Per germline, CDR1 MDHEN and CDR2 SYDVKM. This CDR3 has 14 residues. CDR3 DNA sequence: TGTGCCAGCAGAAGACAGGGGGGAACCGGGGAGCTGTTTTTT. It codes for CASRRQGGTGELFF.

This clonotype was counted ten times or more. The genes are TRBV30 and TRBJ2-2; TRBD1 might be the D (5 bases). Germline CDR1 GTSNPN, CDR2 SVGIG (reference sequence). Trimming shortened V by 1 base and J by 4 bases, and 7 bases separated the two germline ends. The CDR3 is made up of 13 amino acids. The CDR3 spells CAWSAGITGELFF. The CDR3 coding sequence is TGTGCCTGGAGTGCAGGGATCACCGGGGAGCTGTTTTTT.

This sequence joins TRBV6-1 and TRBJ2-5, with TRBD2 identical over 9 bases. The germline V gene encodes CDR1 MNHNS and CDR2 SASEGT. The CDR3 is 15 residues long. J lost 5 bases, V lost 5 bases, and 9 bases had no gene match. This CDR3 reads CASSTAAGGMETQYF. CDR3 bases: TGTGCCAGCAGTACGGCAGCGGGAGGAATGGAGACCCAGTACTTC.

This clonotype was seen repeatedly, ten times or more. The V gene is TRBV27, the J gene TRBJ2-7; TRBD2 matches at 10 bases. The CDR3 totals 15 residues. CDR1 and CDR2 (germline): MNHEY, SMNVEV (reference sequence). The junction had 5 bases not matched to a gene; V was cut back by 4 bases and J by 2 bases. As DNA, the CDR3 is TGTGCCAGCAGTTCTAGCGGGAGCGCCACCTACGAGCAGTACTTC. Translating gives CASSSSGSATYEQYF.

This clonotype has ten or more counts. The CDR3 here is CASSQGTQDGSPLHF. CDR3 bases: TGCGCCAGCAGCCAGGGGACCCAGGACGGTTCACCCCTCCACTTT. V gene TRBV4-1 combines with J gene TRBJ1-6; D might be TRBD1 (5 bases). Germline V gives CDR1 MGHRA, CDR2 YSYEKL. The CDR3 consists of 15 residues. The V end lost 3 bases, the J end lost 9 bases, and 15 bases lay between the germline ends.

This chain joins TRBV4-2 and TRBJ1-1, with a weak D call TRBD1 (5 bases). V lost 0 bases and J lost 3, with 11 bases in between. The CDR3 runs 15 residues. Germline-derived CDR1 and CDR2 are LGHNA and YNFKEQ. The DNA of the CDR3 is TGTGCCAGCAGCCAAGATGGGGCTTCTCACACTGAAGCTTTCTTT. Protein sequence: CASSQDGASHTEAFF.

In its sample, this clonotype was seen many times. J is TRBJ2-7 and V is TRBV14; D is unclear. Germline V CDR1 and CDR2: SGHDN, FVKESK. V was trimmed by 0 bases and J by 6 bases, leaving 21 bases between them. CDR3 size: 17 residues. CDR3 nucleotides: TGTGCCAGCAGCCAAGATTTTGGGCCTTCACGCGCTATCGAGCAGTACTTC. Protein product: CASSQDFGPSRAIEQYF. Full variable domain (rest looked up from reference TRBV14 and TRBJ2-7): EAGVTQFPSHSVIEKGQTVTLRCDPISGHDNLYWYRRVMGKEIKFLLHFVKESKQDESGMPNNRFLAERTGGTYSTLKVQPAELEDSGVYFCASSQDFGPSRAIEQYFGPGTRLTVT.

The table lists this clonotype with a few counts. The J gene is TRBJ1-2, the V gene TRBV15, with a weak D call TRBD1 (5 bases). The germline gives CDR1 LNHNV, CDR2 YYDKDF (reference sequence). V lost 6 bases, J lost 5 bases, and 13 bases lay in between. The CDR3 has 13 residues. CDR3 loop: CATRRDRDYGYTF. The CDR3, as DNA: TGTGCCACCAGGCGGGACCGTGATTATGGCTACACCTTC. Looking up the rest from reference TRBV15 and TRBJ1-2 gives the full variable domain: DAMVIQNPRYQVTQFGKPVTLSCSQTLNHNVMYWYQQKSSQAPKLLFHYYDKDFNNEADTPDNFQSRRPNTSFCFLDIRSPGLGDTAMYLCATRRDRDYGYTFGSGTRLTVV.

There are many counts of this clonotype. The V and J genes are TRBV2 and TRBJ2-7; the D gene could be TRBD1 or TRBD2 (5 bases each). The ends were cut back, 6 bases at V and 0 bases at J, with 15 bases in the middle. This CDR3 has 15 amino acids. Germline CDR1 reads SNHLY; CDR2 reads FYNNEI. The CDR3 DNA follows: TGTGCCAGCAGGGGGGTAGACAGCAGCTCCTACGAGCAGTACTTC. It specifies CASRGVDSSSYEQYF. The whole variable domain, remainder taken from reference TRBV2 and TRBJ2-7, is EPEVTQTPSHQVTQMGQEVILRCVPISNHLYFYWYRQILGQKVEFLVSFYNNEISEKSEIFDDQFSVERPDGSNFTLKIRSTKLEDSAMYFCASRGVDSSSYEQYFGPGTRLTVT.

Many counts were recorded for this clonotype. This chain links TRBV7-9 with TRBJ1-6, with 8 bases lining up with TRBD1. The V and J ends lost 7 bases and 6 bases, in that order; junction bases with no gene match: 5. CDR1 is SEHNR, CDR2 FQNEAQ, per germline (reference sequence). There are 14 residues in the CDR3. This CDR3 is CASTKGQVNSPLHF. The CDR3 DNA is TGTGCCAGCACCAAGGGACAGGTTAATTCACCCCTCCACTTT.

The rearrangement uses TRBV6-2 or TRBV6-3 and TRBJ1-1; D not resolved. Trimming pared 5 bases from V and 6 bases from J, leaving 10 bases between. From germline, CDR1 is MNHEY and CDR2 SVGEGT. The CDR3 has 12 residues. CDR3 nucleotide sequence: TGTGCCAGCAGTCCCACTTATGCTGAAGCTTTCTTT. It codes for CASSPTYAEAFF.

The chain employs TRBV27 and TRBJ1-2; tentative D call: TRBD1 (6 bases). The CDR3 is made up of 13 amino acids. Germline assignment: CDR1 MNHEY and CDR2 SMNVEV (reference sequence). The germline V and J ends were trimmed by 6 bases and 3 bases, with 11 bases remaining between them. CDR3 nucleotides: TGTGCCAGCAGCCGGGACACAGACTATGGCTACACCTTC. It codes for CASSRDTDYGYTF.

This clonotype was detected ten times or more. V usage is TRBV15 and J usage is TRBJ1-1; 10 bases fit TRBD1. The V segment lost 1 base and the J segment 5 bases; nucleotides outside the gene matches: 10. The CDR3 length is 17 residues. Germline CDR1 is LNHNV and CDR2 is YYDKDF (reference sequence). The CDR3 DNA reads as TGTGCCACCAGCAGAGGCACCAGGGACAGGGGAGGAACTGAAGCTTTCTTT. Amino acids: CATSRGTRDRGGTEAFF.